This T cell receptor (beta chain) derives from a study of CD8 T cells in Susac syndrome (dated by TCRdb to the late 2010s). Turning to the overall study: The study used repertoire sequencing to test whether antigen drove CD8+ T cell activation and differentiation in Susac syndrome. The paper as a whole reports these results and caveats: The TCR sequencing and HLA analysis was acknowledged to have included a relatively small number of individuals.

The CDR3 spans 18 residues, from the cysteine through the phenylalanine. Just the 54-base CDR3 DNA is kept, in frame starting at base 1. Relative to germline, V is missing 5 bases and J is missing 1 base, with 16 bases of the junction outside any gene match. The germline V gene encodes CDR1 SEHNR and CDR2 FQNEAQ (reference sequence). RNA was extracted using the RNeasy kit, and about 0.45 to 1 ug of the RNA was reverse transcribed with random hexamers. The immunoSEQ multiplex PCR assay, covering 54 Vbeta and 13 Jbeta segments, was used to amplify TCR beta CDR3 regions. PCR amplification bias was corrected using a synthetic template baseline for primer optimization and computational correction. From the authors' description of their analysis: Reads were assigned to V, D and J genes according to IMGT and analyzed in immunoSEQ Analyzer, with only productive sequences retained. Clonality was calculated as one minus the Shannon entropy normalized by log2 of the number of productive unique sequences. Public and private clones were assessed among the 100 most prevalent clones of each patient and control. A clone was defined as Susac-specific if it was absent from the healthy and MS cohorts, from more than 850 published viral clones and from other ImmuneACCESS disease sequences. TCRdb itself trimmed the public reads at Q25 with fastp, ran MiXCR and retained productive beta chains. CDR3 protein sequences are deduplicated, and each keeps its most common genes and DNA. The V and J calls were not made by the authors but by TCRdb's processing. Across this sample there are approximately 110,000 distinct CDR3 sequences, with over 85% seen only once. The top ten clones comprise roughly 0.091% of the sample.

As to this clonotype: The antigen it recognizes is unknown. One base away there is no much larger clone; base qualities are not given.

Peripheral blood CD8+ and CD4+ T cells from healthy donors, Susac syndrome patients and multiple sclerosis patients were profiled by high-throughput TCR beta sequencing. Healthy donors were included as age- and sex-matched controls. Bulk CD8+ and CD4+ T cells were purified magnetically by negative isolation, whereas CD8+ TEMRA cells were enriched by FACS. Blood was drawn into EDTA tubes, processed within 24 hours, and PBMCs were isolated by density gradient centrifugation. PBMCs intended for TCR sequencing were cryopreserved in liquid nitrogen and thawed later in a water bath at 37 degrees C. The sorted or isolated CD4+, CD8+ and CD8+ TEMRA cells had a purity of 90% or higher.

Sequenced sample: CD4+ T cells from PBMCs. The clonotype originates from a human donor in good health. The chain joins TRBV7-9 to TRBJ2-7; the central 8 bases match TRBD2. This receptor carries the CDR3 CASSPGGGRSPLSYEQYF. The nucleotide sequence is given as TGTGCCAGCAGCCCGGGTGGCGGGAGGTCCCCCCTTTCCTACGAGCAGTACTTC. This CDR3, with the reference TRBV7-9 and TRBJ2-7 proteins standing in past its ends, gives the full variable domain DTGVSQNPRHKITKRGQNVTFRCDPISEHNRLYWYRQTLGQGPEFLTYFQNEAQLEKSRLLSDRFSAERPKGSFSTLEIQRTEQGDSAMYLCASSPGGGRSPLSYEQYFGPGTRLTVT.